This T cell receptor beta chain was obtained from a study of blood T cells in healthy people across ages. General study findings and limits: The recorded TCR beta diversity per million T cells decreased in a roughly linear manner with age. Both higher diversity and more naive CD4+ cells marked long-lived donors when set against aged donors.

Alongside a J-beta primer mix, a sample-barcoded 5' primer served in a second PCR lasting roughly 6 to 12 cycles. TCRdb reanalysed the 5' RACE reads using MiXCR and keeps one entry per CDR3 protein. The repertoire holds about 780,000 distinct CDR3 sequences, with roughly 25% as singletons. This clonotype was counted between two and nine times. Its matching antigen is unknown. This same sample was also taken into another study, of T cells of mothers and their children. From that study: Each donor was one of three healthy Caucasian mothers or one of their six children. All extracted RNA went into cDNA synthesis, about 1.6 ug per 15 ul.

The sequenced sample was blood. The TCR sequence derives from a boy between 5 and 17 years old in good health.

CDR3 amino acids: CASSREDFLAPQYF. The DNA for the CDR3 is TGTGCCAGCAGCCGGGAGGACTTCTTGGCTCCGCAGTACTTC. The V and J genes are TRBV5-5 and TRBJ2-7, with 7 bases matching TRBD2. The junction had 13 bases not matched to a gene; V was cut back by 4 bases and J by 9 bases. CDR3 size: 14 residues. Per germline, CDR1 SGHKS and CDR2 YYEKEE (reference sequence).